What follows are 24 T cell receptor beta chains derived from one specimen sequenced in a study of blood T cell repertoires in COVID-19. Profiled with immunoSEQ multiplex PCR; TCRdb holds only in-frame clones, not every one. The data show under 300,000 clones, around 87% seen once. The sequenced sample was peripheral blood. These TCRs come from a woman between 65 and 79 years old with active or convalescent COVID-19.

This clone has a single count. The chain carries TRBV5-4 and TRBJ2-4; 11 positions agree with TRBD2. Trimming took 4 bases from V and 1 from J; bases not matched to a gene: 10. This CDR3 contains 18 residues. CDR1 SGHNT and CDR2 YYREEE come from the germline V gene (reference sequence). The DNA of the CDR3 is TGTGCCAGCAGCCGAGCACTAGCGGGGGCGGGTGCCAAAAACATTCAGTACTTC. This sequence encodes CASSRALAGAGAKNIQYF. Complete variable domain (other parts from reference TRBV5-4 and TRBJ2-4): ETGVTQSPTHLIKTRGQQVTLRCSSQSGHNTVSWYQQALGQGPQFIFQYYREEENGRGNFPPRFSGLQFPNYSSELNVNALELDDSALYLCASSRALAGAGAKNIQYFGAGTRLSVL.

Only a few counts were recorded for this clone. The genes are TRBV9 and TRBJ2-5; 13 nucleotides align to TRBD2. Trimming cost V 4 bases and J 2 bases; bases outside gene matches: 8. CDR1 is SGDLS, CDR2 YYNGEE, per germline. CDR3 size: 17 residues. The CDR3 DNA reads TGTGCCAGCAGCTCAGGGACTAGCGGGGAGTGGCAAGAGACCCAGTACTTC. Its protein is CASSSGTSGEWQETQYF.

Only a few counts were recorded for this clone. This chain links TRBV5-1 with TRBJ2-1, with D possibly being TRBD2 (5 bases). The CDR3 covers 12 residues. Per the germline V gene, CDR1 is SGHRS and CDR2 is YFSETQ. The ends were cut back, 3 bases at V and 9 bases at J, with 10 bases in the middle. The DNA for the CDR3 is TGCGCCAGCAGCTCAAACGGGGTTGAGCAGTTCTTC. Its protein is CASSSNGVEQFF.

The rearrangement uses TRBV29-1 and TRBJ1-4, with 7 bases identical to TRBD1. Germline assignment: CDR1 SQVTM and CDR2 ANQGSEA. J gave up 4 bases and V 6 bases, and 8 bases lay outside the gene matches. There are 14 residues in the CDR3. The CDR3 DNA sequence: TGCAGCGTGGGACAGTCCGGCGGTAATGAAAAACTGTTTTTT. This translates into CSVGQSGGNEKLFF.

As DNA, the CDR3 is TGCGCCAGCAGCTTGACCGGACTAAACACTGAAGCTTTCTTT. It translates to CASSLTGLNTEAFF. The chain links TRBV5-1 to TRBJ1-1; D gene unclear. Germline assignment: CDR1 SGHRS and CDR2 YFSETQ. Trimming took 1 base from V and 2 from J, leaving 9 bases between them. The CDR3 length is 14 residues.

This sequence joins TRBV19 and TRBJ2-1; TRBD2 agrees at 9 bases. V dropped 3 bases and J dropped 8; count of bases not matched to a gene: 8. Germline-derived CDR1 and CDR2 are LNHDA and SQIVND (reference sequence). The CDR3 length is 15 residues. The DNA of the CDR3 is TGTGCCAGTAGTATGAGTAGCGGGGGAGTGTATGAGCAGTTCTTC. The encoded protein is CASSMSSGGVYEQFF.

The chain has TRBV10-2 and TRBJ1-2; D remains ambiguous. The CDR3 consists of 15 residues. Germline-derived CDR1 and CDR2 are WSHSY and SAAADI. V shed 8 bases and J shed 8 bases, with 24 bases lying between them. The CDR3 region is CASDLLGANTSGYTF. The CDR3 DNA is TGCGCCAGCGACTTACTCGGAGCTAACACCAGCGGCTACACCTTC.

This chain connects TRBV6-2 or TRBV6-3 to TRBJ1-2, with unresolved D. This CDR3 is built from 13 residues. V shed 2 bases and J shed 2 bases, with 6 bases lying between them. Per the germline V gene, CDR1 is MNHEY and CDR2 is SVGEGT. The CDR3 DNA reads TGTGCCAGCAGTTACGCAACAAACTATGGCTACACCTTC. Its protein is CASSYATNYGYTF.

The rearrangement uses TRBV3-1 (or the pseudogene TRBV3-2) and TRBJ2-2, with TRBD2 identical over 9 bases. Trimming removed 3 bases from V and 7 bases from J; junction bases left unmatched: 3. Germline lookup yields CDR1 LGHDT and CDR2 YNNKEL (reference sequence). The CDR3 has 14 residues. The CDR3 DNA is TGTGCCAGCAGCCACTTAGCGGGGGACGGGGAGCTGTTTTTT. Protein product: CASSHLAGDGELFF.

The CDR3 loop is CASSPWGRDEQFF. The DNA for the CDR3 is TGTGCCAGCTCACCCTGGGGGCGCGATGAGCAGTTCTTC. The chain couples TRBV18 to TRBJ2-1; D is perhaps TRBD1 (6 bases). V lost 3 bases to trimming and J lost 8 bases, with 11 bases between them. The CDR3 consists of 13 residues. Germline V gene data show CDR1 as KGHSH and CDR2 as LQKENI.

CDR3 region: CASSPLQGTNEKLFF. The DNA for the CDR3 is TGTGCCAGCAGCCCCCTACAGGGAACTAATGAAAAACTGTTTTTT. The chain combines TRBV3-1 (or the pseudogene TRBV3-2) with TRBJ1-4, with D tentatively TRBD1 (6 bases). There are 15 residues in the CDR3. V shed 4 bases and J shed 1 base, with 10 bases lying between them. Germline CDR1 is LGHDT and CDR2 is YNNKEL (reference sequence).

The V call is TRBV7-3, the J call TRBJ1-2; unclear D gene. The germline gives CDR1 SGHTA, CDR2 FQGTGA. The CDR3 runs 14 residues. The ends were cut back, 3 bases at V and 6 bases at J, with 14 bases in the middle. This CDR3 reads CASSFSARGDGYTF. In DNA, the CDR3 is TGTGCCAGCAGCTTCTCGGCGCGGGGAGATGGCTACACCTTC.

The genes are TRBV5-5 and TRBJ2-1; D may be TRBD1 (6 bases). V dropped 5 bases and J dropped 3 bases, with 9 bases sitting between them. The CDR3 is 13 amino acids. Looked up from germline, CDR1 is SGHKS and CDR2 is YYEKEE (reference sequence). The CDR3 sequence is CASSETGYNEQFF. CDR3 nucleotide sequence: TGTGCCAGCAGTGAGACAGGCTACAATGAGCAGTTCTTC.

J is TRBJ1-1 and V is TRBV29-1, with D unresolved. Germline V lookup: CDR1 SQVTM, CDR2 ANQGSEA. The CDR3 is 13 amino acids. The V end was cut by 4 bases, the J end by 3 bases, with 12 bases between. DNA for the CDR3: TGCAGCGTTGTGGTAGTAGAGTACACTGAAGCTTTCTTT. Protein sequence: CSVVVVEYTEAFF.

This chain connects TRBV14 to TRBJ1-3; TRBD1 is a possible D gene (5 bases). The CDR3 is made up of 15 amino acids. Trimming stripped 4 bases from V and 0 bases from J, with 10 bases between. Germline V gene lookup returns CDR1 SGHDN and CDR2 FVKESK. CDR3 loop: CASSLDRSSGNTIYF. CDR3 in DNA: TGTGCCAGCAGCCTAGACAGAAGCTCTGGAAACACCATATATTTT. Combining the CDR3 with reference TRBV14 and TRBJ1-3 gives the whole variable domain EAGVTQFPSHSVIEKGQTVTLRCDPISGHDNLYWYRRVMGKEIKFLLHFVKESKQDESGMPNNRFLAERTGGTYSTLKVQPAELEDSGVYFCASSLDRSSGNTIYFGEGSWLTVV.

This clone was counted a few times. V and J are TRBV21-1 and TRBJ1-5; the table's D call, TRBD1, has no DNA check behind it. TRBV21-1 is shown as a pseudogene. This CDR3 is 15 amino acids long. The CDR3 loop reads CASRPGQNSNQPQHF. The CDR3 DNA sequence: TGTGCCAGCAGACCGGGACAGAATAGCAATCAGCCCCAGCATTTT.

The V gene is TRBV6-5, the J gene TRBJ1-6; D remains unclear. Germline loops: CDR1 MNHEY, CDR2 SVGAGI. With 4 bases removed from V and 9 bases from J, the gap between germline ends came to 7 bases. This CDR3 has 12 amino acids. The CDR3 DNA sequence: TGTGCCAGCAGTTCGGAGGGTTCACCCCTCCACTTT. Translated: CASSSEGSPLHF.

The rearrangement joins TRBV6-5 to TRBJ1-3; 7 bases map to TRBD1. V shed 8 bases and J 0 bases; nucleotides not matched to a gene: 7. Germline V lookup: CDR1 MNHEY, CDR2 SVGAGI. The CDR3 is 15 amino acids. CDR3 coding DNA: TGTGCCAGCGGACAGGCCCGAGACTCTGGAAACACCATATATTTT. Its protein is CASGQARDSGNTIYF.

The chain is built from TRBV5-1 and TRBJ1-3, with D tentatively TRBD1 (5 bases). V was clipped by 2 bases and J by 10 bases, with 10 bases between them. There are 12 residues in the CDR3. CDR1 SGHRS and CDR2 YFSETQ come from the germline V gene. The CDR3 sequence: CASSLTGGTIYF. Written as DNA, the CDR3 is TGCGCCAGCAGCTTAACCGGGGGTACCATATATTTT.

The rearrangement joins TRBV6-5 to TRBJ1-2, with 7 bases aligning to TRBD1. The J segment lost 4 bases and the V segment lost 8 bases, leaving 10 bases of the junction unmatched. Per the germline V gene, CDR1 is MNHEY and CDR2 is SVGAGI. The CDR3 length is 14 residues. CDR3 coding DNA: TGTGCCAGCTTCCCCTCCGGGACAGTCTATGGCTACACCTTC. It is translated as CASFPSGTVYGYTF.

The genes are TRBV9 and TRBJ1-6, with 7 bases fitting TRBD1. The germline CDR1 and CDR2 sequences are SGDLS and YYNGEE. The CDR3 loop spans 13 amino acids. J lost 12 bases, V lost 4 bases, and 7 bases had no gene match. The DNA of the CDR3 is TGTGCCAGCAGCCGCGACAGGGTCAGACCCCTCCACTTT. Its protein is CASSRDRVRPLHF.

This clone came up once. The chain couples TRBV18 to TRBJ2-2; perhaps TRBD1 as D (6 bases). CDR3 length: 15 amino acids. Trimming shortened V by 0 bases and J by 7 bases, and 12 bases separated the two germline ends. The germline CDR1 and CDR2 sequences are KGHSH and LQKENI. This CDR3 reads CASSPPYRAGGELFF. In DNA form, the CDR3 reads TGTGCCAGCTCACCACCGTACAGGGCTGGCGGGGAGCTGTTTTTT. Full variable domain (remainder filled in from reference TRBV18 and TRBJ2-2): NAGVMQNPRHLVRRRGQEARLRCSPMKGHSHVYWYRQLPEEGLKFMVYLQKENIIDESGMPKERFSAEFPKEGPSILRIQQVVRGDSAAYFCASSPPYRAGGELFFGEGSRLTVL.

This sequence joins TRBV5-6 and TRBJ2-7, with 9 bases fitting TRBD1. The CDR3 is 13 residues long. The J segment lost 5 bases and the V segment lost 4 bases, leaving 4 bases of the junction unmatched. Per the germline V gene, CDR1 is SGHDT and CDR2 is YYEEEE. The DNA of the CDR3 is TGTGCCAGCAGCACCTGGGACAGGGACGAGCAGTACTTC. Amino acids: CASSTWDRDEQYF.

The chain joins TRBV7-2 to TRBJ2-1; no firm D call. The germline CDR1 and CDR2 sequences are SGHTA and FQGNSA. The CDR3 has 11 amino acids. Between the trimmed V and J ends, which lost 3 bases and 5 bases, there was a span of 2 bases. CDR3 residues: CASSFNNEQFF. The CDR3 region has the DNA TGTGCCAGCAGCTTCAACAATGAGCAGTTCTTC.